Below, one T cell receptor beta chain is given with its context. Its antigen is not identified. The V gene's germline CDR1 is KGHDR and CDR2 SFDVKD. CDR3 length: 16 residues. Trimming at V came to 3 bases and at J to 2 bases, leaving 9 bases not matched to a gene. Libraries were prepared by immunoSEQ multiplex PCR; TCRdb keeps only in-frame clonotypes and omits some of them. The sample holds some 96,000 clones, more than 70% seen once. This sample was taken from a study of T cell responses to AZD1222 COVID-19 vaccine. Findings and limits, study-wide: Females made up more of the donors, who were largely white British, and clonal diversity may have come out too low. None of the repertoires were sampled until the peak T cell response had passed.

This sequence was found in an adult in good health. The J gene is TRBJ2-7, the V gene TRBV24-1, with 7 bases that match TRBD1. The sample in question was peripheral blood, obtained on day 0 of MenACWY control vaccination. Written as DNA, the CDR3 is TGTGCCACCAGTGATCGAGGGGACAGCCCCCCCTACGAGCAGTACTTC. Protein sequence: CATSDRGDSPPYEQYF.